These 5 T cell receptor beta chains originate from one sample sequenced in a study of Ad26.COV2.S vaccination and SARS-CoV-2 variants. Sequenced by immunoSEQ multiplex PCR; TCRdb stores in-frame clones only, minus some. Among fewer than 500,000 clones, roughly 89% were seen once, and the ten largest hold about 2.7%. Treatment: about 20 received Ad26.COV2.S at low or high dose, single or two shots; roughly 5 received placebo; per-sample allocation not given. Following the first vaccine or placebo injection, samples were taken on day 63. Sample: peripheral blood, taken in a trial of Ad26.COV2.S vaccine versus placebo. Receptors were obtained from a person aged 18-65 years who received the Ad26.COV2.S COVID-19 vaccine or a placebo.

This clone was observed a handful of times. V usage is TRBV7-2 and J usage is TRBJ2-1; maybe TRBD2 (7 bases). CDR3 length: 13 residues. CDR1 and CDR2 (germline): SGHTA, FQGNSA. V was shortened by 1 base and J by 13 bases, with 14 bases between the two germline ends. CDR3 protein: CASSLGGGGSQFF. CDR3 nucleotide sequence: TGTGCCAGCAGCTTAGGGGGAGGGGGTTCCCAGTTCTTC.

The chain couples TRBV4-2 to TRBJ1-4, with TRBD1 matching over 7 bases. The junction had 8 bases not matched to a gene; V was cut back by 1 base and J by 3 bases. The CDR3 extends over 17 amino acids. Germline V lookup: CDR1 LGHNA, CDR2 YNFKEQ. The CDR3 region is CASSQGSGGMANEKLFF. The CDR3, as DNA: TGTGCCAGCAGCCAAGGGTCAGGGGGGATGGCTAATGAAAAACTGTTTTTT.

CDR3 protein: CASSLRGGQVGELFF. In DNA, the CDR3 is TGTGCCAGCAGCTTAAGGGGCGGGCAGGTCGGGGAGCTGTTTTTT. The chain recombines TRBV7-2 with TRBJ2-2; D may correspond to TRBD1 or TRBD2 (5 bases each). CDR1 is SGHTA and CDR2 is FQGNSA in the germline V gene. Trimming removed 2 bases at V and 7 bases at J, with 14 bases between. The CDR3 runs to 15 residues.

V and J are TRBV3-1 (or the pseudogene TRBV3-2) and TRBJ2-3; perhaps D is TRBD1 or TRBD2 (5 bases each). The germline V gene encodes CDR1 LGHDT and CDR2 YNNKEL (reference sequence). Trimming removed 0 bases at V and 7 bases at J, with 17 bases between. The CDR3 consists of 16 residues. Here the CDR3 DNA reads TGTGCCAGCAGCCAAGAGCCGTGGGTGGGGACCCATACGCAGTATTTT. Translated: CASSQEPWVGTHTQYF.

This chain uses TRBV4-2 with TRBJ1-3; perhaps TRBD1 as D (6 bases). The CDR3 is made up of 16 amino acids. With 1 base removed from V and 4 bases from J, the gap between germline ends came to 14 bases. From germline, CDR1 is LGHNA and CDR2 YNFKEQ. The CDR3 DNA is TGTGCCAGCAGCCAAGGGTTTACAGGGACGGGAAACACCATATATTTT. The encoded protein is CASSQGFTGTGNTIYF.